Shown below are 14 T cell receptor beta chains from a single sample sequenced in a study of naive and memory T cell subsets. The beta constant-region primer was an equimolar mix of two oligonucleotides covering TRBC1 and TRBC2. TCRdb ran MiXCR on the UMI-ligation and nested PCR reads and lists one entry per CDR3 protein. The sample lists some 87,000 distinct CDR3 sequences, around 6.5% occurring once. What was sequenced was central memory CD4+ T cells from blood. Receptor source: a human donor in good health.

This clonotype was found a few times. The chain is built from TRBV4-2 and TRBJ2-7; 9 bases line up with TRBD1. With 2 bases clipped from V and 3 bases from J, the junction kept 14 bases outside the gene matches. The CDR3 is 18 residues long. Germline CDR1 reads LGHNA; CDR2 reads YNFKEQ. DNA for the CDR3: TGTGCCAGCAGCCAAAAGGACAGGGGTAGAGGAGCAAACTACGAGCAGTACTTC. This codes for CASSQKDRGRGANYEQYF.

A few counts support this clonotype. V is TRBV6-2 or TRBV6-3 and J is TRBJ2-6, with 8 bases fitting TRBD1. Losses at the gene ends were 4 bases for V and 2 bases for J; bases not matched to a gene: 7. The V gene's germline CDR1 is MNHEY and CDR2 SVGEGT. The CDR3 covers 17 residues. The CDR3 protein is CASSSLPRGPGANVLTF. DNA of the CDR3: TGTGCCAGCAGTTCACTTCCCAGGGGGCCTGGGGCCAACGTCCTGACTTTC.

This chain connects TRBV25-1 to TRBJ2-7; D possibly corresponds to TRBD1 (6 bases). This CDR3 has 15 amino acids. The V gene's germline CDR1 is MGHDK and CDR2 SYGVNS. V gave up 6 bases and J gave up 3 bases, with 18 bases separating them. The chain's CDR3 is CASSHTIGGSYEQYF. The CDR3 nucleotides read TGTGCCAGCAGCCACACTATAGGGGGAAGCTACGAGCAGTACTTC.

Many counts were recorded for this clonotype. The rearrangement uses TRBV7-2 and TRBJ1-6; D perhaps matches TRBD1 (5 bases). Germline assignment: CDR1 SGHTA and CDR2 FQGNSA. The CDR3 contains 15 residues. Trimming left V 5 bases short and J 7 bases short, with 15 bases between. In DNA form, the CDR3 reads TGTGCCAGCAGCCCACCTGGGGGTTGGAATTCACCCCTCCACTTT. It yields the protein CASSPPGGWNSPLHF.

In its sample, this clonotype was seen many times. Here the CDR3 DNA reads TGTGCCAGCTCCCTCCCCCCAGGGCGACTCCCCTACGAGCAGTACTTC. Amino acids: CASSLPPGRLPYEQYF. V gene TRBV18 combines with J gene TRBJ2-7, with D perhaps matching TRBD1 (5 bases). Germline loops: CDR1 KGHSH, CDR2 LQKENI. This CDR3 has 16 amino acids. Trimming pared 6 bases from V and 2 bases from J, leaving 20 bases between.

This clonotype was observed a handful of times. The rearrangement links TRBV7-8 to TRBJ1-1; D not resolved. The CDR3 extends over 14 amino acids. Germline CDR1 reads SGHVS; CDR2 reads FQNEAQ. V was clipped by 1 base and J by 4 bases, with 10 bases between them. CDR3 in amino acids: CASSLVQAGTEAFF. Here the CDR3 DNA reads TGTGCCAGCAGCTTAGTTCAGGCGGGCACTGAAGCTTTCTTT.

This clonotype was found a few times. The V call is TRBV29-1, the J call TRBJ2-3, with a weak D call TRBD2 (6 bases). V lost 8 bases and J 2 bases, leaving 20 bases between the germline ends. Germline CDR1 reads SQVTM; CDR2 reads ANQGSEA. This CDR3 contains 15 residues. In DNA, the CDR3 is TGCAGCCTATCAAGCCAGGGACTCACCACAGATACGCAGTATTTT. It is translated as CSLSSQGLTTDTQYF.

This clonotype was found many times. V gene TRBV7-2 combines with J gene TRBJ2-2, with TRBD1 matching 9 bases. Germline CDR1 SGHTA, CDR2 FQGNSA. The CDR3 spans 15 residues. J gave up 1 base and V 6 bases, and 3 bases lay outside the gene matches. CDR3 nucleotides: TGTGCCAGCAGACCGACAGGGGGGAACACCGGGGAGCTGTTTTTT. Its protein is CASRPTGGNTGELFF.

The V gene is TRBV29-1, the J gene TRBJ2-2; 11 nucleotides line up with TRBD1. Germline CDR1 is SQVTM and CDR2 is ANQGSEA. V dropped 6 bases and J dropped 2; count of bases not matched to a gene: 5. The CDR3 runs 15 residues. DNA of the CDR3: TGCAGCGTCCATGGACAGGGGGCAAACACCGGGGAGCTGTTTTTT. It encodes CSVHGQGANTGELFF.

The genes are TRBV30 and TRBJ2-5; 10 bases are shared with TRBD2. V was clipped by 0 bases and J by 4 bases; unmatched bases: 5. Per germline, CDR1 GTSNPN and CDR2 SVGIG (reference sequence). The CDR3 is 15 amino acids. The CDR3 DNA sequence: TGTGCCTGGAGTGTACTACTAGCGGGGAGAGAGACCCAGTACTTC. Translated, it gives CAWSVLLAGRETQYF.

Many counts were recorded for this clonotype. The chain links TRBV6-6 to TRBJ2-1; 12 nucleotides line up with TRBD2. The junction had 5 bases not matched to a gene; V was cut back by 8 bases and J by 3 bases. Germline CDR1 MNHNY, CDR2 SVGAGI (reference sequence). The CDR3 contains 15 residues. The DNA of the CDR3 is TGTGCCAGCTCTAGCGGGAGGGCCAACTACAATGAGCAGTTCTTC. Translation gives CASSSGRANYNEQFF.

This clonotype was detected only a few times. Written as DNA, the CDR3 is TGCAGTGCTTCCTACAGGGGCCTAAGCACAGATACGCAGTATTTT. Amino acids: CSASYRGLSTDTQYF. The gene calls are TRBV20-1 and TRBJ2-3, with TRBD1 matching over 7 bases. The CDR3 loop spans 15 amino acids. Germline trimming cut 5 bases from V and 0 bases from J; bases unmatched to any gene: 8. In germline, CDR1 is DFQATT, CDR2 SNEGSKA (reference sequence).

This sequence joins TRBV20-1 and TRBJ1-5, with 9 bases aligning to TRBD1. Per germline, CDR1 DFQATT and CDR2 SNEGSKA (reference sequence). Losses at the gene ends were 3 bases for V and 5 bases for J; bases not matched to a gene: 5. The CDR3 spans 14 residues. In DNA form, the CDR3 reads TGCAGTGCTAGTAACAGGGGGCAGGATCAGCCCCAGCATTTT. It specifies CSASNRGQDQPQHF.

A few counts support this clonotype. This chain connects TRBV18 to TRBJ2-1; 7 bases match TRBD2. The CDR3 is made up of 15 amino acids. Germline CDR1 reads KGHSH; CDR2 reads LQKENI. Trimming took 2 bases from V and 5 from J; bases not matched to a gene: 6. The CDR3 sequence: CASSPGAGVHNEQFF. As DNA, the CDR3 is TGTGCCAGCTCACCAGGTGCGGGAGTCCACAATGAGCAGTTCTTC.